These 13 T cell receptor beta chains were sequenced from one sample in a study of T cell responses to AZD1222 COVID-19 vaccine. Method: immunoSEQ multiplex PCR; TCRdb's copy keeps in-frame clones and lacks some. In the table there are approximately 60,000 clones, approximately 85% of which are singletons. The source was peripheral blood, collected on day 0 of MenACWY control vaccination. All receptors come from an adult in good health.

The chain links TRBV18 to TRBJ1-3, with D hard to call. Looked up from germline, CDR1 is KGHSH and CDR2 is LQKENI. The V end lost 4 bases, the J end lost 0 bases, and 13 bases lay between the germline ends. The CDR3 spans 16 residues. The CDR3 region has the DNA TGTGCCAGCTCACAGATGGATTCGAGCTCTGGAAACACCATATATTTT. Its translation: CASSQMDSSSGNTIYF.

The chain carries TRBV10-2 and TRBJ2-1; 11 bases line up with TRBD1. V was clipped by 7 bases and J by 5 bases; unmatched bases: 10. The CDR3 extends over 16 amino acids. The germline V gene encodes CDR1 WSHSY and CDR2 SAAADI. The chain's CDR3 is CASIPSDRGRDNEQFF. The CDR3 coding sequence is TGCGCCAGCATTCCTTCGGACAGGGGGCGCGACAATGAGCAGTTCTTC.

The rearrangement uses TRBV3-1 (or the pseudogene TRBV3-2) and TRBJ1-2, with D unresolved. Trimming cost V 0 bases and J 5 bases, with 13 bases left between them. The CDR3 runs to 15 residues. CDR1 is LGHDT and CDR2 is YNNKEL in the germline V gene (reference sequence). The CDR3 protein is CASSQDFSFSYGYTF. In nucleotides, the CDR3 is TGTGCCAGCAGCCAAGATTTCAGTTTTTCTTATGGCTACACCTTC.

The rearrangement uses TRBV30 and TRBJ1-4, with D maybe TRBD1 (5 bases). Germline V gene sequence: CDR1 GTSNPN, CDR2 SVGIG (reference sequence). CDR3 size: 13 residues. The V end lost 2 bases, the J end lost 7 bases, and 11 bases lay between the germline ends. CDR3 amino acids: CAWSRRGREKLFF. The DNA of the CDR3 is TGTGCCTGGAGTCGAAGGGGACGTGAAAAACTGTTTTTT.

For the CDR3, the DNA is TGTGCCAGCAGGTTAGCGGGAGGGCCGCTAGATACGCAGTATTTT. Its protein product is CASRLAGGPLDTQYF. The J gene is TRBJ2-3, the V gene TRBV6-5; 11 nucleotides agree with TRBD2. With V trimmed by 6 bases and J by 5 bases, 7 bases remained unmatched. The length of the CDR3 is 15 residues. Germline V lookup: CDR1 MNHEY, CDR2 SVGAGI.

This rearrangement joins TRBV5-1 to TRBJ2-7, with 7 bases lining up with TRBD1. This CDR3 has 14 amino acids. Germline V CDR1 and CDR2: SGHRS, YFSETQ. V trimming: 0 bases; J trimming: 4 bases; junction bases outside the gene matches: 4. The chain's CDR3 is CASSLALQGYEQYF. As DNA, the CDR3 is TGCGCCAGCAGCTTGGCGTTACAGGGGTACGAGCAGTACTTC.

The chain combines TRBV18 with TRBJ2-1; 16 bases line up with TRBD2. Looked up from germline, CDR1 is KGHSH and CDR2 is LQKENI. The CDR3 runs to 19 residues. V lost 6 bases and J lost 0; bases outside the gene matches: 8. Here the CDR3 reads CASSPPGLAGGSSYNEQFF. The CDR3 nucleotides are TGTGCCAGCTCGCCTCCGGGACTAGCGGGAGGGAGCTCCTACAATGAGCAGTTCTTC.

The chain combines TRBV23-1 with TRBJ2-7; TRBD1 matches at 9 bases. TRBV23-1 is an ORF, with its function uncertain. V lost 7 bases to trimming and J lost 2 bases; unmatched junction nucleotides: 9. This CDR3 has 15 residues. CDR3 bases: TGCGCCAGCAATCCACCGGGACAGGGACCCTACGAGCAGTACTTC. Amino acid sequence: CASNPPGQGPYEQYF.

The CDR3: CASSLLTGFAEAFF. In DNA, the CDR3 is TGTGCCAGCAGTTTATTAACGGGGTTCGCTGAAGCTTTCTTT. The chain uses TRBV28 and TRBJ1-1, with unresolved D. The CDR3 totals 14 residues. Trimming left V 1 base short and J 6 bases short, with 12 bases between. Germline V lookup: CDR1 MDHEN, CDR2 SYDVKM.

The chain couples TRBV5-5 to TRBJ1-2; no reliable D call. Trimming pared 0 bases from V and 4 bases from J, leaving 7 bases between. This CDR3 has 13 residues. The germline CDR1 and CDR2 sequences are SGHKS and YYEKEE (reference sequence). DNA of the CDR3: TGTGCCAGCAGCTTGGGGGGTGCCTATGGCTACACCTTC. Amino acids: CASSLGGAYGYTF.

The genes are TRBV12-3 or TRBV12-4 and TRBJ2-7; no definite D call. V was clipped by 6 bases and J by 6 bases, with 12 bases between them. This CDR3 contains 12 residues. The CDR3 sequence: CASSQRPGEQYF. CDR3 nucleotide sequence: TGTGCCAGCAGCCAGCGTCCTGGCGAGCAGTACTTC.

This clone has just a few counts. The V gene is TRBV20-1, the J gene TRBJ2-7; maybe TRBD2 (6 bases). CDR3 length equals 13 residues. The V gene lost 3 bases and the J gene lost 4 bases, with 13 bases spanning the gap. Germline V gene sequence: CDR1 DFQATT, CDR2 SNEGSKA (reference sequence). CDR3 bases: TGCAGTGCTAGTTCCGGTCTAGCGTACGAGCAGTACTTC. It translates to CSASSGLAYEQYF.

The V call is TRBV19, the J call TRBJ1-2, with 7 bases that match TRBD1. The CDR3 has 15 residues. CDR1 and CDR2 from the germline V gene are LNHDA and SQIVND (reference sequence). The V and J ends lost 7 bases and 4 bases, in that order; junction bases with no gene match: 12. The CDR3 nucleotides read TGTGCCAGTACCCTAGGGGAGGGACAGCCCTATGGCTACACCTTC. Protein: CASTLGEGQPYGYTF.